This TCR beta chain was sequenced in a study of CD8+ T cells in alopecia areata. Findings and limits, study-wide: Lesional tissue from the scalp (especially in alopecia totalis/universalis) showed higher clonality than normal scalp. Sequenced scalp T cells also include alphabeta T cells resident in normal skin.

Extracted from the samples, RNA was reverse transcribed into cDNA to serve as the sequencing template. TCRdb keeps only in-frame clones here, not all; method: immunoSEQ multiplex PCR. The data contain some 120,000 clones, about 46% of them seen just once; the ten biggest clones take up roughly a tenth. With regard to this clone: Its target is not known.

The clonotype was recovered from a human donor with alopecia areata. Sequenced input: NKG2D-low CD8+ T cells sorted from blood.

The CDR3 region has the DNA TGTGCCAGCACCCCATCGGGGAATGAGCAGTTCTTC. It translates to CASTPSGNEQFF. This chain links TRBV2 with TRBJ2-1, with a tentative D call TRBD2 (5 bases). Trimming shortened V by 7 bases and J by 7 bases, and 11 bases separated the two germline ends. Germline CDR1 is SNHLY and CDR2 is FYNNEI. The CDR3 has 12 residues.